The clone carrying this T cell receptor (beta chain) showed up many times. Its antigen is currently unknown. Researchers took RNA transcripts and amplified the TCR beta CDR3 regions from them. A first-round RT-PCR of the TCR CDR3 used the HTBI primer set. TCRdb fed the multiplex PCR reads into MiXCR, producing one record per CDR3 protein. The sample yields about 770,000 distinct CDR3 sequences, under 20% seen once. Diagnoses were established using clinical symptoms, serum thyroxine and TRAb, thyroid ultrasound and orbital computed tomography. Drawn at first hyperthyroidism diagnosis, the blood sample preceded any ophthalmopathy symptoms. The sample is drawn from a study of T cells in Graves' hyperthyroidism and ophthalmopathy. Study in general: Any treatment followed the collection of peripheral blood at initial diagnosis.

The V segment lost 3 bases and the J segment 2 bases; nucleotides outside the gene matches: 15. The CDR3 runs to 19 residues. In germline, CDR1 is SGHAT, CDR2 FQNNGV. Study observations and caveats: Expanded thyroid clonotypes (above 0.001) were mostly also found in blood.

The chain has TRBV11-2 and TRBJ2-1; 8 nucleotides match TRBD2. The sequence came from a woman in her forties or fifties with Graves' hyperthyroidism that later progressed to Graves' ophthalmopathy. Sequencing input: blood. CDR3 residues: CASSFGRASGGFTYNEQFF. For the CDR3, the DNA is TGTGCCAGCAGCTTCGGTAGAGCCTCGGGGGGGTTTACCTACAATGAGCAGTTCTTC. Filled out from reference TRBV11-2 and TRBJ2-1, the complete variable domain reads EAGVAQSPRYKIIEKRQSVAFWCNPISGHATLYWYQQILGQGPKLLIQFQNNGVVDDSQLPKDRFSAERLKGVDSTLKIQPAKLEDSAVYLCASSFGRASGGFTYNEQFFGPGTRLTVL.